A selection of T cell receptor beta chains follows, all from one sample in a study of blood T cell dynamics during melanoma immunotherapy. Clones were sequenced by immunoSEQ multiplex PCR, and TCRdb holds only the in-frame ones, with some missing. The sample contains about 12,000 clones, less than 85% of which appear only once. The material sequenced was blood, taken from a patient treated with checkpoint blockade. The receptors originated from a human donor with melanoma. Each CDR3 is given with its conserved first and last residue. The order of the fields is V gene, J gene, D gene, clone size, CDR3 protein, CDR3 DNA. D genes are given only for firm matches. Clone size appears in some rows only: once, few, many, or a class for an expanded clone.

TRBV7-9	TRBJ2-7	-	-	CASRGGWVGEQYF	TGTGCCAGCAGAGGGGGGTGGGTCGGCGAGCAGTACTTC
TRBV19	TRBJ2-1	-	-	CASSIVSDEQFF	TGTGCCAGTAGTATAGTATCGGATGAGCAGTTCTTC
TRBV23-1	TRBJ1-4	-	once	CASSQCCASPNEKLFF	TGCGCCAGCAGTCAATGCTGCGCGTCTCCTAATGAAAAACTGTTTTTT
TRBV7-2	TRBJ2-1	-	-	CASSRGTPEEQFF	TGTGCCAGCAGCCGAGGGACCCCCGAGGAGCAGTTCTTC
TRBV5-6	TRBJ2-1	-	-	CASSPLRGAKGSNEQFF	TGTGCCAGCAGCCCCCTCAGGGGGGCAAAAGGTAGCAATGAGCAGTTCTTC
TRBV5-4	TRBJ2-1	-	-	CASSLVPSAPNEQFF	TGTGCCAGCAGCTTGGTACCATCGGCCCCCAATGAGCAGTTCTTC
TRBV19	TRBJ1-2	-	few	CASSPRTGSYGYTF	TGTGCCAGTAGTCCCCGGACGGGTTCCTATGGCTACACCTTC
TRBV9	TRBJ2-6	-	-	CASSVVPGAYGANVLTF	TGTGCCAGCAGCGTAGTTCCGGGGGCATATGGGGCCAACGTCCTGACTTTC
TRBV29-1	TRBJ2-7	-	-	CSVVLDGREQYF	TGCAGCGTTGTACTGGATGGTCGTGAGCAGTACTTC
TRBV9	TRBJ1-4	TRBD1	-	CASSDKVGTGINEKLFF	TGTGCCAGCAGCGATAAAGTAGGGACAGGAATAAATGAAAAACTGTTTTTT
TRBV9	TRBJ2-2	-	-	CASSGPRATGELFF	TGTGCCAGCAGTGGCCCTAGGGCCACCGGGGAGCTGTTTTTT
TRBV9	TRBJ1-2	-	-	CASSNLGGYTF	TGTGCCAGCAGCAACTTGGGGGGCTACACCTTC
TRBV5-1	TRBJ1-5	TRBD1	-	CASSPLQGVQPQHF	TGCGCCAGCAGCCCATTACAGGGGGTGCAGCCCCAGCATTTT
TRBV19	TRBJ1-4	TRBD1	-	CASSRGTGSSAPNEKLFF	TGTGCCAGTAGTAGGGGGACAGGGAGTTCGGCACCGAATGAAAAACTGTTTTTT
TRBV29-1	TRBJ2-2	TRBD2	-	CSVTVLSGSTGELFF	TGCAGCGTTACCGTACTTAGCGGGTCCACCGGGGAGCTGTTTTTT
TRBV5-4	TRBJ1-2	-	-	CASSSLQGYTF	TGTGCCAGCAGCTCCCTTCAGGGCTACACCTTC
TRBV6-1	TRBJ1-5	-	once	CASSEAIGQGNQPQHF	TGTGCCAGCAGTGAAGCAATCGGGCAGGGCAATCAGCCCCAGCATTTT
TRBV10-2	TRBJ1-6	TRBD1	-	CASSEPTGSAPLHF	TGCGCCAGCAGTGAGCCGACAGGGTCGGCACCCCTCCACTTT
TRBV4-1	TRBJ1-5	-	-	CASSQSWASTDQPQHF	TGCGCCAGCAGCCAGAGTTGGGCCTCTACGGATCAGCCCCAGCATTTT
TRBV5-1	TRBJ2-5	-	-	CASSLVGYEETQYF	TGCGCCAGCAGCTTGGTCGGCTACGAAGAGACCCAGTACTTC
TRBV29-1	TRBJ2-1	-	-	CSEIGLTPYNEQFF	TGCAGCGAAATCGGACTAACCCCCTACAATGAGCAGTTCTTC
TRBV13	TRBJ2-2	-	-	CASSLGLGGVNTGELFF	TGTGCCAGCAGCTTAGGCCTTGGCGGAGTGAACACCGGGGAGCTGTTTTTT
TRBV5-6	TRBJ2-2	TRBD1	-	CASSFGTGASGELFF	TGTGCCAGCAGCTTCGGGACAGGGGCGTCCGGGGAGCTGTTTTTT
TRBV6-5	TRBJ1-5	TRBD1	-	CASSLDRDNQPQHF	TGTGCCAGCAGCCTTGACAGGGACAATCAGCCCCAGCATTTT
TRBV7-9	TRBJ1-3	-	-	CASSPASSGNTIYF	TGTGCCAGCAGCCCAGCCAGCTCTGGAAACACCATATATTTT
TRBV29-1	TRBJ2-7	-	few	CSARRGQLDEQYF	TGCAGCGCCCGCCGGGGGCAATTGGACGAGCAGTACTTC
TRBV6-5	TRBJ2-7	-	-	CASSSETSRQYF	TGTGCCAGCAGTTCCGAGACATCCAGGCAGTACTTC
TRBV4-1	TRBJ2-5	TRBD1	-	CASSHPRDRDSETQYF	TGCGCCAGCAGCCATCCCCGGGACAGGGATTCCGAGACCCAGTACTTC
TRBV5-1	TRBJ2-7	TRBD2	-	CASSSSGGTYEQYF	TGCGCCAGCAGCTCCTCGGGGGGAACCTACGAGCAGTACTTC
TRBV19	TRBJ1-2	TRBD1	-	CASSSRRDRAYGYTF	TGTGCCAGTAGTTCCCGACGGGACAGGGCTTATGGCTACACCTTC
TRBV19	TRBJ2-5	TRBD2	once	CASSIERTRGGETQYF	TGTGCCAGTAGTATAGAGAGGACTAGAGGTGGAGAGACCCAGTACTTC
TRBV5-6	TRBJ1-1	TRBD1	-	CASSRNRGAEAFF	TGTGCCAGCAGCAGAAACAGGGGCGCTGAAGCTTTCTTT
TRBV19	TRBJ2-7	TRBD1	-	CASSSHRGPSEQYF	TGTGCCAGTAGTTCGCACAGGGGGCCAAGCGAGCAGTACTTC
TRBV5-1	TRBJ1-5	-	-	CASSLQPGDQPQHF	TGCGCCAGCAGCTTGCAACCAGGGGATCAGCCCCAGCATTTT
TRBV25-1	TRBJ1-2	-	-	CASSEMVRGKGYTF	TGTGCCAGCAGTGAAATGGTTAGGGGGAAAGGCTACACCTTC
TRBV5-6	TRBJ2-2	TRBD1	-	CASSEQGQGARTGELFF	TGTGCCAGCAGCGAGCAGGGACAGGGGGCCAGAACCGGGGAGCTGTTTTTT
TRBV5-1	TRBJ2-2	TRBD2	-	CATAETLAGTGELFF	TGCGCCACCGCCGAGACACTAGCGGGGACCGGGGAGCTGTTTTTT
TRBV27	TRBJ1-4	-	-	CASSRWGGNEKLFF	TGTGCCAGCAGCCGATGGGGGGGGAATGAAAAACTGTTTTTT
TRBV7-7	TRBJ1-1	-	-	CASSWTVNTEAFF	TGTGCTAGCAGCTGGACAGTGAACACTGAAGCTTTCTTT
TRBV27	TRBJ2-2	TRBD2	-	CASSLNLPGLAVNTGELFF	TGTGCCAGCAGTTTAAATTTGCCAGGACTAGCGGTGAACACCGGGGAGCTGTTTTTT
TRBV5-5	TRBJ1-2	TRBD1	-	CASSYSMGSSGQGNYGYTF	TGTGCCAGCAGCTACTCAATGGGGTCGTCGGGACAGGGGAACTATGGCTACACCTTC
TRBV28	TRBJ1-6	TRBD1	once	CASSAIGGTGYNSPLHF	TGTGCCAGCAGTGCAATAGGCGGGACAGGGTATAATTCACCCCTCCACTTT
TRBV11-1	TRBJ2-6	-	-	CASSSIEGPPSGANVLTF	TGTGCCAGCAGCTCGATCGAGGGCCCCCCTTCTGGGGCCAACGTCCTGACTTTC
TRBV23-1	TRBJ1-4	-	few	CASSRDRGLNEKLFF	TGCGCCAGCAGTCGCGATCGGGGCCTTAATGAAAAACTGTTTTTT
TRBV5-1	TRBJ2-7	-	-	CASSLTVATAYEQYF	TGCGCCAGCAGCTTGACAGTAGCGACGGCCTACGAGCAGTACTTC
TRBV2	TRBJ2-1	TRBD2	-	CASSETSGRSEQFF	TGTGCCAGCAGTGAGACTAGCGGCCGCAGCGAGCAGTTCTTC
TRBV5-6	TRBJ2-1	-	-	CASSRNLGYNEQFF	TGTGCCAGCAGCCGTAACCTAGGGTACAATGAGCAGTTCTTC
TRBV27	TRBJ2-7	-	-	CASSLSYEQYF	TGTGCCAGCAGTCTCTCCTACGAGCAGTACTTC
TRBV6-1	TRBJ1-1	-	-	CASLRSAMNTEAFF	TGTGCCAGCTTAAGGTCGGCTATGAACACTGAAGCTTTCTTT
TRBV11-2	TRBJ1-3	TRBD1	-	CASSAGGQGGVGNTIYF	TGTGCCAGCAGCGCAGGGGGACAGGGAGGAGTTGGAAACACCATATATTTT
TRBV5-1	TRBJ1-2	-	-	CASSLEGNYGYTF	TGCGCCAGCAGCTTGGAAGGGAACTATGGCTACACCTTC